This TCR beta chain was identified in a study of response to subunit inactivated influenza vaccine. TCRdb analysed the RT-PCR reads with MiXCR anew, one entry per CDR3 protein. This sample has 600,000 to 850,000 distinct CDR3 sequences; 12% to 15% occur once, and the top ten carry 7.6%. The CDR3 is 14 amino acids. V shed 4 bases and J shed 8 bases, with 17 bases lying between them. This sample comprised PBMCs from blood, obtained 14 to 15 days before vaccination. The chain joins TRBV12-3 or TRBV12-4 to TRBJ1-2, with D uncertain. The sequence came from a man aged 50 or older who received an inactivated influenza vaccine. The CDR3 region is CASSYGRRALGYTF. The CDR3, as DNA: TGTGCCAGCAGTTATGGGCGTCGGGCACTCGGCTACACCTTC.